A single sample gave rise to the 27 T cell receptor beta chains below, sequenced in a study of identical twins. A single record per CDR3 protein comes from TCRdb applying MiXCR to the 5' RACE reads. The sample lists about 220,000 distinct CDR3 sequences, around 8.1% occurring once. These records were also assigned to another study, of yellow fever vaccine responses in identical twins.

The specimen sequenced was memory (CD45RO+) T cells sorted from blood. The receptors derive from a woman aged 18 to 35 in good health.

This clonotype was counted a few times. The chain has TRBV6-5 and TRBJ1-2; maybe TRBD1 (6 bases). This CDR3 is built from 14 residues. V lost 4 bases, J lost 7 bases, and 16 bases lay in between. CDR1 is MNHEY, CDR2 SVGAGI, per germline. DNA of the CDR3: TGTGCCAGCAGTTTCCCACAGGGAATCGGTGGCTACACCTTC. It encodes CASSFPQGIGGYTF.

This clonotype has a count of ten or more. The chain's CDR3 is CASSPPGALINEQFF. The CDR3 coding sequence is TGTGCCAGCAGCCCACCGGGAGCCTTGATCAATGAGCAGTTCTTC. V and J are TRBV27 and TRBJ2-1; a weak D match, TRBD2 (6 bases). Between the trimmed V and J ends, which lost 6 bases and 6 bases, there was a span of 18 bases. This CDR3 is 15 amino acids long. Germline-derived CDR1 and CDR2 are MNHEY and SMNVEV (reference sequence).

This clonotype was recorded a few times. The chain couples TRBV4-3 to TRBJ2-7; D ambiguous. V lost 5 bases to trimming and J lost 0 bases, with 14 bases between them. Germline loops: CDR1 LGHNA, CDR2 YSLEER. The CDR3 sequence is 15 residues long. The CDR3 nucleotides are TGCGCCAGCAGCAAAACTAATACCAACTCCTACGAGCAGTACTTC. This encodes CASSKTNTNSYEQYF.

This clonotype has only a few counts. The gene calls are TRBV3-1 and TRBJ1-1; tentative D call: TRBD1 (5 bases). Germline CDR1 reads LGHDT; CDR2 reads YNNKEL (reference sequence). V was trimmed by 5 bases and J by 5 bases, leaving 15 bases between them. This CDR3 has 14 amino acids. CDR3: CASSTQEGWTEAFF. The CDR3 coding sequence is TGTGCCAGCAGCACGCAGGAGGGGTGGACTGAAGCTTTCTTT.

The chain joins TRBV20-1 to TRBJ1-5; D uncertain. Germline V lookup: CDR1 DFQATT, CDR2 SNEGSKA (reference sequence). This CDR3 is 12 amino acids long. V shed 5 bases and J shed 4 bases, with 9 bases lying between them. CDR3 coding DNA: TGCAGTGCTCGATCGACTAATCAGCCCCAGCATTTT. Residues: CSARSTNQPQHF.

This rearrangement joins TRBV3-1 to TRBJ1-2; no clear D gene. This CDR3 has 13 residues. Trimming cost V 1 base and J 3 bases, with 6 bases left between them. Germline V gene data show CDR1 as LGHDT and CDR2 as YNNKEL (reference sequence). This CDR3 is CASSQATDYGYTF. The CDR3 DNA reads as TGTGCCAGCAGCCAAGCAACGGACTATGGCTACACCTTC.

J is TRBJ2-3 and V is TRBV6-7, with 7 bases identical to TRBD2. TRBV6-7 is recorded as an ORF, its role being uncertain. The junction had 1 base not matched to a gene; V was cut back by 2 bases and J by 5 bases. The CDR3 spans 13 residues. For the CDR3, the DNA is TGTGCCAGCAGTTACGGGGGGGAAGATACGCAGTATTTT. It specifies CASSYGGEDTQYF.

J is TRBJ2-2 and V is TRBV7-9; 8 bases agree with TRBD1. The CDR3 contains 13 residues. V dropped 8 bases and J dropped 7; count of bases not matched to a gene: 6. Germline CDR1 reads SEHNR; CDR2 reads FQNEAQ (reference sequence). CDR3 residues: CASRRGQDGELFF. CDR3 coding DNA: TGTGCCAGCCGCAGGGGGCAGGACGGGGAGCTGTTTTTT.

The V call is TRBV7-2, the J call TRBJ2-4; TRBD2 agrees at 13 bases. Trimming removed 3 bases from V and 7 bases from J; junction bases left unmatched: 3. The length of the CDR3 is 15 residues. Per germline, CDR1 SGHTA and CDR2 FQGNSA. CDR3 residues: CASSFEGLAGNIQYF. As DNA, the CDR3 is TGTGCCAGCAGCTTCGAGGGACTAGCGGGGAACATTCAGTACTTC.

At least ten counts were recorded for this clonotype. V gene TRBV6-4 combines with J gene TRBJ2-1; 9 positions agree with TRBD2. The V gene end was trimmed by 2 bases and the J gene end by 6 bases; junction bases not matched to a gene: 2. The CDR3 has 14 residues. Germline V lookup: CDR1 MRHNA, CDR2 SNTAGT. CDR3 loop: CASSDAGGGNEQFF. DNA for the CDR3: TGTGCCAGCAGTGACGCGGGGGGGGGCAATGAGCAGTTCTTC.

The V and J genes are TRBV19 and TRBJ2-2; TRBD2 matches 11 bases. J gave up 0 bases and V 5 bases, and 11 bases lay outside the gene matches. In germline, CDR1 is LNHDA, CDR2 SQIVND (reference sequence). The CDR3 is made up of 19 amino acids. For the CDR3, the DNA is TGTGCCAGTAGTTTCTTCTGGGCTAGCGGGAGGACGAACACCGGGGAGCTGTTTTTT. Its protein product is CASSFFWASGRTNTGELFF.

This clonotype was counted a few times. CDR3 region: CASSQDSSAHGEQFF. The CDR3 DNA sequence: TGCGCCAGCAGCCAAGACTCTAGCGCTCACGGTGAGCAGTTCTTC. This chain links TRBV4-3 with TRBJ2-1; possibly TRBD2 for D (6 bases). The CDR3 consists of 15 residues. Germline CDR1 reads LGHNA; CDR2 reads YSLEER. V lost 0 bases, J lost 9 bases, and 15 bases lay in between.

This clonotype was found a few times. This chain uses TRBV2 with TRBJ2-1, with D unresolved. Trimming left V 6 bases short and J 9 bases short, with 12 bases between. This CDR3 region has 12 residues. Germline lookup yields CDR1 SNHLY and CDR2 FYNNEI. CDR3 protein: CASRRDEAEQFF. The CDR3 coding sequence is TGTGCCAGCAGACGAGACGAGGCTGAGCAGTTCTTC.

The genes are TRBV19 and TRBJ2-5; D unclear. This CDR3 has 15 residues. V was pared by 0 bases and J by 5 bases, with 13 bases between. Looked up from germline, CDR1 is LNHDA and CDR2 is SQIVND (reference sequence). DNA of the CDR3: TGTGCCAGTAGTATAGATCCGGGTTCGGTGGAGACCCAGTACTTC. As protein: CASSIDPGSVETQYF.

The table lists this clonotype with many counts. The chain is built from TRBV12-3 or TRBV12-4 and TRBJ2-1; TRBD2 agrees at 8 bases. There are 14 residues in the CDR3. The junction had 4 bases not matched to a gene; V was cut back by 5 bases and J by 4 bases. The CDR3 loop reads CASSLSGTYNEQFF. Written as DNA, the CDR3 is TGTGCCAGCAGTCTTAGCGGGACGTACAATGAGCAGTTCTTC.

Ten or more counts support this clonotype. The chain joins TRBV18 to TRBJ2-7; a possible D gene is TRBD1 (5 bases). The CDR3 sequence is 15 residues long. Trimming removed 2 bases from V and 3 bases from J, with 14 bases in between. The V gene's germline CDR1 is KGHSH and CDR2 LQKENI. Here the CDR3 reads CASSPAQGSGYEQYF. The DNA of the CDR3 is TGTGCCAGCTCACCAGCTCAGGGTTCGGGCTACGAGCAGTACTTC.

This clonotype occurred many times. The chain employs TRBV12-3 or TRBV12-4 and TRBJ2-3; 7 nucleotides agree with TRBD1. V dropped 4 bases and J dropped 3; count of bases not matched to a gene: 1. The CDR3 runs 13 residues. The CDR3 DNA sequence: TGTGCCAGCAGTTCGACAGGGACAGATACGCAGTATTTT. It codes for CASSSTGTDTQYF.

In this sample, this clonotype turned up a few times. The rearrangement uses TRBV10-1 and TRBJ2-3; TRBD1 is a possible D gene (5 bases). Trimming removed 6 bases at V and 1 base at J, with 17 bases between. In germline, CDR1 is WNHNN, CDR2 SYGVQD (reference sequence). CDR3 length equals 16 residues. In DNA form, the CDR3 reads TGCGCCAGCAGCCCCCTTGATGGACACGGCACAGATACGCAGTATTTT. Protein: CASSPLDGHGTDTQYF.

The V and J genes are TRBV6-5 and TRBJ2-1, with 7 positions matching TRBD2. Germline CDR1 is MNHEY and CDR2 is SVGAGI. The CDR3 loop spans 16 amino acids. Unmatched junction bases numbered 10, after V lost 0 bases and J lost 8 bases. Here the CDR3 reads CASSYSGAGVGDEQFF. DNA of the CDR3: TGTGCCAGCAGTTACTCAGGCGCGGGGGTCGGGGATGAGCAGTTCTTC.

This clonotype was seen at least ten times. For the CDR3, the DNA is TGCAGTGCTAGAGTAGGCGGGGGCGTGGAGACCCAGTACTTC. This codes for CSARVGGGVETQYF. The chain links TRBV20-1 to TRBJ2-5; D possibly corresponds to TRBD2 (7 bases). Trimming removed 1 base at V and 5 bases at J, with 14 bases between. Germline CDR1 DFQATT, CDR2 SNEGSKA (reference sequence). CDR3 length: 14 amino acids.

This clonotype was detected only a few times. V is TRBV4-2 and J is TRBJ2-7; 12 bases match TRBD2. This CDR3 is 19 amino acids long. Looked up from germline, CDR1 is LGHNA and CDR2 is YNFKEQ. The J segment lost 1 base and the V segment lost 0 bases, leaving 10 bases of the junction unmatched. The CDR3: CASSQEGASGLAGSYEQYF. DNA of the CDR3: TGTGCCAGCAGCCAAGAGGGGGCTTCTGGACTAGCGGGATCCTACGAGCAGTACTTC.

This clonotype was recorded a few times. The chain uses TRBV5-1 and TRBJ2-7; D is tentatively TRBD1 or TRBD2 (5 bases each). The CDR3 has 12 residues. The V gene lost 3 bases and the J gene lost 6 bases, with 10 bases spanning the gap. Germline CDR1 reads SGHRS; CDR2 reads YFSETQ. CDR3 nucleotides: TGCGCCAGCAGCTGGGACGGACCCGAGCAGTACTTC. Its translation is CASSWDGPEQYF. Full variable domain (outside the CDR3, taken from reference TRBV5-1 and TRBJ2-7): KAGVTQTPRYLIKTRGQQVTLSCSPISGHRSVSWYQQTPGQGLQFLFEYFSETQRNKGNFPGRFSGRQFSNSRSEMNVSTLELGDSALYLCASSWDGPEQYFGPGTRLTVT.

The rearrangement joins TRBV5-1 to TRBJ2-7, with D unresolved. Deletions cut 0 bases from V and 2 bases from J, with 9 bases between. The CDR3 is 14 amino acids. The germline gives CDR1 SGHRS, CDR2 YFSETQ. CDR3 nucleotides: TGCGCCAGCAGCTTGGTGCAGGAACCCTACGAGCAGTACTTC. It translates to CASSLVQEPYEQYF.

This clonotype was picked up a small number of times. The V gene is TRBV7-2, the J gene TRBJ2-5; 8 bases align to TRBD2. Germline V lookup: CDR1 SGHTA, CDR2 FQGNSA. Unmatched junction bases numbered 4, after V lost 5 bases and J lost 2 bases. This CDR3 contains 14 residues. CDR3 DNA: TGTGCCAGCAGCCCGGGAGGGGGGCAAGAGACCCAGTACTTC. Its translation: CASSPGGGQETQYF.

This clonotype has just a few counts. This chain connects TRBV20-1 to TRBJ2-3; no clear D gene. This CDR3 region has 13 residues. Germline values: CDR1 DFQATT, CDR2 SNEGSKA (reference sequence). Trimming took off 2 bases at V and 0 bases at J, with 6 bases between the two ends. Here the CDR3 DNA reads TGCAGTGCTAGACAGCCTAGCACAGATACGCAGTATTTT. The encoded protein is CSARQPSTDTQYF.

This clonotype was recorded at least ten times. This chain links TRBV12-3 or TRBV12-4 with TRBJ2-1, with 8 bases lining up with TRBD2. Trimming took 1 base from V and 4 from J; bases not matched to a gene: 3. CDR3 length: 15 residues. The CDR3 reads CASSLGRGGYNEQFF. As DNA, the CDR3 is TGTGCCAGCAGTTTAGGCCGGGGGGGGTACAATGAGCAGTTCTTC.

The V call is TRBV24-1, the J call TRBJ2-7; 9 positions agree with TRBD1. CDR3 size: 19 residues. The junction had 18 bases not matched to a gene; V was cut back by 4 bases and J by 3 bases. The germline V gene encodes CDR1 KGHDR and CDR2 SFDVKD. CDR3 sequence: CATSDPGQGPPRPIYEQYF. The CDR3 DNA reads TGTGCCACCAGTGACCCGGGACAGGGCCCACCCCGGCCGATCTACGAGCAGTACTTC.